A single sample gave rise to the 20 T cell receptor beta chains below, sequenced in a study of blood T cell repertoires in COVID-19. Generated by immunoSEQ multiplex PCR, the TCRdb table keeps only in-frame clones and is missing some. The repertoire holds some 150,000 clones, with approximately 90% as singletons. The sequenced sample was PBMCs or T cells enriched from blood (not recorded which). These receptors were collected from a woman in her late teens or twenties who had recovered from COVID-19.

The chain has TRBV23-1 and TRBJ2-7; D not certain. TRBV23-1 is sorted into the ORF group, with uncertain function. V was pared by 3 bases and J by 2 bases, with 5 bases between. The CDR3 sequence is 12 residues long. The CDR3: CASSHGPYEQYF. The CDR3 DNA reads as TGCGCCAGCAGTCATGGCCCCTACGAGCAGTACTTC.

The chain combines TRBV7-3 with TRBJ1-1, with D uncertain. This CDR3 comprises 13 residues. V lost 3 bases, J lost 0 bases, and 5 bases lay in between. From germline, CDR1 is SGHTA and CDR2 FQGTGA. The CDR3 DNA reads as TGTGCCAGCAGCTTCGGGATGAACACTGAAGCTTTCTTT. Amino acid sequence: CASSFGMNTEAFF.

The chain uses TRBV7-6 and TRBJ2-7; TRBD2 matches at 9 bases. V lost 1 base to trimming and J lost 6 bases; unmatched junction nucleotides: 7. The germline V gene encodes CDR1 SGHVS and CDR2 FNYEAQ. CDR3 size: 15 residues. CDR3 residues: CASSLELAGWREQYF. DNA of the CDR3: TGTGCCAGCAGCTTAGAACTAGCGGGTTGGCGCGAGCAGTACTTC.

The V gene is TRBV7-9, the J gene TRBJ2-3, with TRBD2 as a possible D gene (5 bases). This CDR3 spans 15 amino acids. Germline loops: CDR1 SEHNR, CDR2 FQNEAQ (reference sequence). The ends were cut back, 1 base at V and 3 bases at J, with 11 bases in the middle. The CDR3 nucleotides read TGTGCCAGCAGCTTAGATCCGGGAAAAACAGATACGCAGTATTTT. It specifies CASSLDPGKTDTQYF. Together with reference TRBV7-9 and TRBJ2-3, the CDR3 gives the full variable domain: DTGVSQNPRHKITKRGQNVTFRCDPISEHNRLYWYRQTLGQGPEFLTYFQNEAQLEKSRLLSDRFSAERPKGSFSTLEIQRTEQGDSAMYLCASSLDPGKTDTQYFGPGTRLTVL.

The table lists this clone with a count of one. This rearrangement joins TRBV19 to TRBJ2-6; D remains ambiguous. This CDR3 has 14 residues. V lost 7 bases, J lost 0 bases, and 7 bases lay in between. Germline-derived CDR1 and CDR2 are LNHDA and SQIVND (reference sequence). The CDR3 DNA sequence: TGTGCCAGTAAGAGGAGCTCTGGGGCCAACGTCCTGACTTTC. Its protein product is CASKRSSGANVLTF.

The chain recombines TRBV16 with TRBJ2-3; D uncertain. The CDR3 is 13 residues long. Trimming took 2 bases from V and 4 from J, leaving 7 bases between them. The germline gives CDR1 KGHSY, CDR2 FQNENV. CDR3 nucleotides: TGTGCCAGCAGCCAAGACTTTTCAGATACGCAGTATTTT. Its translation: CASSQDFSDTQYF.

CDR3 amino acids: CAWSRGGLNTEAFF. In nucleotides, the CDR3 is TGTGCCTGGAGCCGGGGGGGCCTAAACACTGAAGCTTTCTTT. J is TRBJ1-1 and V is TRBV30; D is possibly TRBD1 (6 bases). CDR3 length: 14 amino acids. Trimming stripped 3 bases from V and 2 bases from J, with 13 bases between. CDR1 and CDR2 (germline): GTSNPN, SVGIG (reference sequence).

The chain has TRBV7-9 and TRBJ2-5; 13 positions agree with TRBD2. After removal of 3 bases from V and 3 bases from J, the junction contained 10 bases not matched to a gene. There are 18 residues in the CDR3. The germline CDR1 and CDR2 sequences are SEHNR and FQNEAQ (reference sequence). Written as DNA, the CDR3 is TGTGCCAGCAGCTTCCCGGGACTAGCGGGAAGGCAGGAAGAGACCCAGTACTTC. As protein: CASSFPGLAGRQEETQYF.

This chain uses TRBV29-1 with TRBJ1-2; 8 nucleotides line up with TRBD1. The CDR3 is 13 amino acids. Germline loops: CDR1 SQVTM, CDR2 ANQGSEA. Unmatched junction bases numbered 3, after V lost 2 bases and J lost 4 bases. This CDR3 reads CSVERGTGYGYTF. As DNA, the CDR3 is TGCAGCGTTGAAAGGGGGACAGGCTATGGCTACACCTTC. The entire variable domain, with the rest obtained from reference TRBV29-1 and TRBJ1-2, is as follows: SAVISQKPSRDICQRGTSLTIQCQVDSQVTMMFWYRQQPGQSLTLIATANQGSEATYESGFVIDKFPISRPNLTFSTLTVSNMSPEDSSIYLCSVERGTGYGYTFGSGTRLTVV.

The rearrangement uses TRBV1 and TRBJ2-1; TRBD2, as called in the table, went unchecked against the DNA. TRBV1 is a recognized pseudogene. The CDR3 extends over 16 amino acids. CDR3 sequence reads: CTSSHGRREPSREQFF. DNA for the CDR3: TGCACCAGCAGCCATGGCCGGCGGGAGCCGTCTCGTGAGCAGTTCTTC.

This sequence joins TRBV7-2 and TRBJ2-7; D is uncertain. The germline V and J ends were trimmed by 5 bases and 0 bases, with 8 bases remaining between them. Germline CDR1 reads SGHTA; CDR2 reads FQGNSA. The CDR3 has 13 residues. CDR3 sequence (DNA): TGTGCCAGCAGCCTCGCGGCCTCCTACGAGCAGTACTTC. This encodes CASSLAASYEQYF. Full variable domain (rest looked up from reference TRBV7-2 and TRBJ2-7): GAGVSQSPSNKVTEKGKDVELRCDPISGHTALYWYRQSLGQGLEFLIYFQGNSAPDKSGLPSDRFSAERTGGSVSTLTIQRTQQEDSAVYLCASSLAASYEQYFGPGTRLTVT.

The J gene is TRBJ2-1, the V gene TRBV28; 11 bases line up with TRBD2. V lost 5 bases and J lost 4; bases outside the gene matches: 7. The CDR3 is made up of 16 amino acids. Germline V lookup: CDR1 MDHEN, CDR2 SYDVKM. The DNA of the CDR3 is TGTGCCAGCAGTCCCCTACTAGCGGGAGAATACAATGAGCAGTTCTTC. This encodes CASSPLLAGEYNEQFF.

This rearrangement joins TRBV5-6 to TRBJ2-3; D is unresolved. V lost 4 bases and J 4 bases, leaving 10 bases between the germline ends. CDR3 length equals 13 residues. CDR1 is SGHDT and CDR2 is YYEEEE in the germline V gene. The CDR3 nucleotides are TGTGCCAGCAGCCCCGGGTCGGCAGATACGCAGTATTTT. Encoded protein: CASSPGSADTQYF.

The chain recombines TRBV6-2 or TRBV6-3 with TRBJ2-5, with no clear D. This CDR3 spans 11 amino acids. Trimming removed 5 bases at V and 3 bases at J, with 4 bases between. Germline V gene sequence: CDR1 MNHEY, CDR2 SVGEGT. The chain's CDR3 is CASSHKETQYF. The CDR3 bases are TGTGCCAGCAGTCACAAAGAGACCCAGTACTTC.

The chain joins TRBV28 to TRBJ2-7; a weak D match, TRBD2 (5 bases). CDR1 and CDR2 (germline): MDHEN, SYDVKM. The CDR3 extends over 15 amino acids. Trimming removed 1 base at V and 5 bases at J, with 15 bases between. This chain's CDR3 is CASSLSGIPSNEQYF. The CDR3 DNA reads TGTGCCAGCAGTTTATCCGGGATTCCAAGCAACGAGCAGTACTTC.

The chain is built from TRBV27 and TRBJ1-1, with 7 bases matching TRBD1. J lost 4 bases, V lost 6 bases, and 8 bases had no gene match. Per germline, CDR1 MNHEY and CDR2 SMNVEV (reference sequence). The CDR3 is 14 amino acids. The CDR3 spells CASRATGAGTEAFF. The CDR3 bases are TGTGCCAGCAGGGCCACAGGGGCGGGCACTGAAGCTTTCTTT.

The J gene is TRBJ1-1, the V gene TRBV5-1, with D possibly being TRBD1 (5 bases). This CDR3 spans 13 amino acids. V lost 6 bases, J lost 5 bases, and 14 bases lay in between. Per the germline V gene, CDR1 is SGHRS and CDR2 is YFSETQ. CDR3: CASTFRGGTEAFF. In DNA form, the CDR3 reads TGCGCCAGCACCTTCCGTGGGGGGACTGAAGCTTTCTTT.

The CDR3 DNA follows: TGTGCCAGCAGTAACGCAGGGGCATCCTATGGCTACACCTTC. Translated: CASSNAGASYGYTF. The chain joins TRBV6-1 to TRBJ1-2, with a possible D match to TRBD1 (6 bases). Germline values: CDR1 MNHNS, CDR2 SASEGT. V was cut by 5 bases and J by 4 bases, with 14 bases left in between. The CDR3 totals 14 residues.

Worth noting for this clone: Germline is not matched at one junction end, which may reflect a read error. This rearrangement joins TRBV28 to TRBJ2-3; TRBD1 matches at 9 bases. This CDR3 comprises 12 residues. From germline, CDR1 is MDHEN and CDR2 SYDVKM. CDR3 in amino acids: CASSFRGTGRSW. The CDR3 DNA follows: TGTGCCAGCAGTTTCAGGGGGACAGGGAGGAGCTGG.

This clone turned up a few times. The rearrangement uses TRBV30 and TRBJ2-7; D is perhaps TRBD1 (6 bases). Germline CDR1 is GTSNPN and CDR2 is SVGIG (reference sequence). The CDR3 length is 13 residues. Deletions cut 4 bases from V and 0 bases from J, with 10 bases between. In DNA, the CDR3 is TGTGCCTGGACAGGGGTTAGCTCCTACGAGCAGTACTTC. Its protein is CAWTGVSSYEQYF.